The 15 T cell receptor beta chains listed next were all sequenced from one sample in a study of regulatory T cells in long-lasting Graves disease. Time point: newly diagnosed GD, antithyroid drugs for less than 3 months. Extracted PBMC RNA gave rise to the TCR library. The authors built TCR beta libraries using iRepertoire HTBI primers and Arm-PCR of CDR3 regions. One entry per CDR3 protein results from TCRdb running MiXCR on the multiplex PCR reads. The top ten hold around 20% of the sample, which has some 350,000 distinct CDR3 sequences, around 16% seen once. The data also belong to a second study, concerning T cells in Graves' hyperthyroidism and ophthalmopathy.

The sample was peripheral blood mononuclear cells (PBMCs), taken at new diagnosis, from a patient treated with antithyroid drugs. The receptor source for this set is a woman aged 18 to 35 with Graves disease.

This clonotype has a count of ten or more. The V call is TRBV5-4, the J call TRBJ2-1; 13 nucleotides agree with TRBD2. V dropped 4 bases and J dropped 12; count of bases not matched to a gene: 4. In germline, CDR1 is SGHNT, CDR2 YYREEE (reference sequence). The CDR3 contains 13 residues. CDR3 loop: CASSGLAGETQFF. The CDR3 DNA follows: TGTGCCAGCAGCGGACTAGCGGGAGAGACGCAGTTCTTC.

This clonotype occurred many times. The CDR3 reads CATSDRENEQYF. CDR3 coding DNA: TGTGCCACCAGTGACAGGGAGAACGAGCAGTACTTC. The chain has TRBV24-1 and TRBJ2-7, with D tentatively TRBD1 or TRBD2 (5 bases each). Trimming removed 4 bases at V and 5 bases at J, with 8 bases between. The CDR3 is 12 residues long. Germline V lookup: CDR1 KGHDR, CDR2 SFDVKD.

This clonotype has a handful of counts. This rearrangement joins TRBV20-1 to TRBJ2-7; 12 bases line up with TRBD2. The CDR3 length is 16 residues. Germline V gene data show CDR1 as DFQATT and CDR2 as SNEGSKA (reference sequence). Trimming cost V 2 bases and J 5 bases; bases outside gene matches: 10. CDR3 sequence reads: CSARPLAGGTPNEQYF. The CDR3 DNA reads TGCAGTGCTAGACCTCTAGCGGGGGGGACTCCTAACGAGCAGTACTTC.

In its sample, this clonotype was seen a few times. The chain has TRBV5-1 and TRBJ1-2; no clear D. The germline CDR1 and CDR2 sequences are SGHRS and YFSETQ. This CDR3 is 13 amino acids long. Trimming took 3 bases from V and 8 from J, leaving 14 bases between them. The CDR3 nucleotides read TGCGCCAGCAGCTCCGTCCCTGCCCGGGGCTACACCTTC. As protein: CASSSVPARGYTF.

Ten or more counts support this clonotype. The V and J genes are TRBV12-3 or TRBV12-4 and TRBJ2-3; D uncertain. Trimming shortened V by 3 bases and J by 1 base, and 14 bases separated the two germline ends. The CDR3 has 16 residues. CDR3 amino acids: CASSFVRAPRTDTQYF. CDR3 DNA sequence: TGTGCCAGCAGTTTCGTTCGGGCCCCGCGCACAGATACGCAGTATTTT.

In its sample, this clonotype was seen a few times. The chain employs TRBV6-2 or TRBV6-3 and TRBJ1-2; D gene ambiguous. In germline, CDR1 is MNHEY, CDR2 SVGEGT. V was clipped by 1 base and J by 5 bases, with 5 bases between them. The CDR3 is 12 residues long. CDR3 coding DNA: TGTGCCAGCAGTTACTTAGGGTATGGCTACACCTTC. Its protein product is CASSYLGYGYTF.

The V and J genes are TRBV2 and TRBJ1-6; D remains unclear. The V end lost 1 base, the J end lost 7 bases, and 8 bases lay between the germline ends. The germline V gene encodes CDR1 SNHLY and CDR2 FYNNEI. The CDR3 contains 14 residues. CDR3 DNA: TGTGCCAGCAGTGAAGGCAGGTCCAATTCACCCCTCCACTTT. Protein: CASSEGRSNSPLHF. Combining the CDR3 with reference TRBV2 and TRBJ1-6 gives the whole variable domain EPEVTQTPSHQVTQMGQEVILRCVPISNHLYFYWYRQILGQKVEFLVSFYNNEISEKSEIFDDQFSVERPDGSNFTLKIRSTKLEDSAMYFCASSEGRSNSPLHFGNGTRLTVT.

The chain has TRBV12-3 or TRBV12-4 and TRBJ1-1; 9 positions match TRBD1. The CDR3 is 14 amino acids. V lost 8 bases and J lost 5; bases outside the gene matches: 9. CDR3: CASGTGTGFTEAFF. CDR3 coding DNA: TGTGCCAGCGGAACCGGGACAGGGTTTACTGAAGCTTTCTTT.

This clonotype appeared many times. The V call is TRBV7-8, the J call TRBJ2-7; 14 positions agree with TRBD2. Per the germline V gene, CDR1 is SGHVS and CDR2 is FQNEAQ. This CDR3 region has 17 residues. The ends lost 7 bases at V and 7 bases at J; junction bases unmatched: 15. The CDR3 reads CASIASGTSGRSGEQYF. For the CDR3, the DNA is TGTGCCAGCATAGCCTCCGGGACTAGCGGGAGAAGTGGTGAGCAGTACTTC. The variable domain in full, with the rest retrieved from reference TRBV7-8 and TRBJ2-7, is GAGVSQSPRYKVAKRGQDVALRCDPISGHVSLFWYQQALGQGPEFLTYFQNEAQLDKSGLPSDRFFAERPEGSVSTLKIQRTQQEDSAVYLCASIASGTSGRSGEQYFGPGTRLTVT.

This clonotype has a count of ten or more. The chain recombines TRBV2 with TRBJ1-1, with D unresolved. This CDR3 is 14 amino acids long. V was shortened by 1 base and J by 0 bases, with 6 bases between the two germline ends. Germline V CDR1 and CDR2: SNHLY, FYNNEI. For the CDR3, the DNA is TGTGCCAGCAGTGAAGTTGGCCTGAACACTGAAGCTTTCTTT. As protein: CASSEVGLNTEAFF. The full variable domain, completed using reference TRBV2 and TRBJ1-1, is EPEVTQTPSHQVTQMGQEVILRCVPISNHLYFYWYRQILGQKVEFLVSFYNNEISEKSEIFDDQFSVERPDGSNFTLKIRSTKLEDSAMYFCASSEVGLNTEAFFGQGTRLTVV.

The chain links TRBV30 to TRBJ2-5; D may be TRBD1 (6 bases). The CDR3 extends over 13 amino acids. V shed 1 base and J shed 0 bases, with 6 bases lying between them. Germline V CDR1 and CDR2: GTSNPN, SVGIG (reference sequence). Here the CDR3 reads CAWSGDNQETQYF. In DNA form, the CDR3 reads TGTGCCTGGAGTGGGGACAACCAAGAGACCCAGTACTTC.

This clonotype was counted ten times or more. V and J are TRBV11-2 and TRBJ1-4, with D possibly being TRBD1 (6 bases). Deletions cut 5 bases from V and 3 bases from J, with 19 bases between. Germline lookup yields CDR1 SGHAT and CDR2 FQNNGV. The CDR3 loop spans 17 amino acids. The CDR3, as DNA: TGTGCCAGCAGCCATTTGGAGGGGGACGCATCTAATGAAAAACTGTTTTTT. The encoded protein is CASSHLEGDASNEKLFF.

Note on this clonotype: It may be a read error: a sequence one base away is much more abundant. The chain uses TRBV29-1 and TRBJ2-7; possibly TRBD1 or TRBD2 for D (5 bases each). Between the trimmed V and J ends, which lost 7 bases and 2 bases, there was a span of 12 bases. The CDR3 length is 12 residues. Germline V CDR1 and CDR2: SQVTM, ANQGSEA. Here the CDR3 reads CSASWDPYEQYF. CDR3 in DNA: TGCAGCGCCTCATGGGACCCCTACGAGCAGTACTTC.

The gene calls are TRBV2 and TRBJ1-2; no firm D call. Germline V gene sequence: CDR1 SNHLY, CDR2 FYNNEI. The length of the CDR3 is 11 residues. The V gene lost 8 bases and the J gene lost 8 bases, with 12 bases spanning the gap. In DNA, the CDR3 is TGTGCCAGCGAAGGAGGGCGCGGCTACACCTTC. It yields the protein CASEGGRGYTF. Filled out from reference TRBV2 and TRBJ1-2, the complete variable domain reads EPEVTQTPSHQVTQMGQEVILRCVPISNHLYFYWYRQILGQKVEFLVSFYNNEISEKSEIFDDQFSVERPDGSNFTLKIRSTKLEDSAMYFCASEGGRGYTFGSGTRLTVV.

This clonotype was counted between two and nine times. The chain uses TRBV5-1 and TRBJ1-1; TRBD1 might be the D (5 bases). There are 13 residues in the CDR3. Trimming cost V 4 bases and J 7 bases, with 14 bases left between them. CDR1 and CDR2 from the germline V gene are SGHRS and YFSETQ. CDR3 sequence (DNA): TGCGCCAGCAGCCCCGGGACGGCTGGTGAAGCTTTCTTT. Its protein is CASSPGTAGEAFF.